This T cell receptor (beta chain) was observed in a study of CD8+ T cells in alopecia areata. Trimming cost V 0 bases and J 0 bases; bases outside gene matches: 10. This CDR3 region has 18 residues. CDR1 is SGHRS, CDR2 YFSETQ, per germline. cDNA reverse transcribed from extracted RNA served as the sequencing template. Generated by immunoSEQ multiplex PCR, the TCRdb table keeps only in-frame clones and is missing some. This sample has approximately 58,000 clones, with 44% found just once. Lesional scalp tissue (obtained by punch biopsy) and peripheral blood were collected from alopecia areata patients. A remark on this clone: What it recognizes is unknown.

Study results and caveats: Resident alphabeta T-cell populations of normal skin are likewise subject to sequencing in scalp samples. Across lesional scalp, and particularly alopecia totalis/universalis, clonality surpassed that of normal scalp.

This sequence was found in a human donor with alopecia areata. The V and J genes are TRBV5-1 and TRBJ2-7, with 9 positions matching TRBD2. Sequenced: NKG2D-low CD8+ T cells sorted from blood. Here the CDR3 reads CASSLGLLAGSYSYEQYF. The CDR3 DNA reads as TGCGCCAGCAGCTTGGGGCTACTAGCGGGTTCTTACTCCTACGAGCAGTACTTC.